The TCR beta chain under discussion was sequenced for a study of shared T cell receptors in the human thymus. The data were produced by immunoSEQ multiplex PCR, yet TCRdb's version contains in-frame clones alone and is incomplete. The profile shows about 660,000 clones, roughly 90% of them singletons. This clone was picked up a small number of times. The data were also submitted as part of a second study, on human thymus T cells. From that study: Resections were taken during corrective heart surgery, and the thymus tissue came from these. Blood and thymic repertoires both appeared biased in V and J gene usage. Related research described thymic repertoires that were highly overlapping among unrelated individuals.

The clonotype was recovered from a boy in the first two years of life with a congenital heart defect. Sequenced material: thymocytes.

The CDR3 nucleotides read TGTGCCAGCATCCTTCCAGGGGGCCTCAAGGCTTTCTTT. Protein: CASILPGGLKAFF. The V call is TRBV28, the J call TRBJ1-1, with 8 bases identical to TRBD1. Germline assignment: CDR1 MDHEN and CDR2 SYDVKM. The CDR3 sequence is 13 residues long. With V trimmed by 7 bases and J by 11 bases, 12 bases remained unmatched.